One T cell receptor beta chain is described in this entry. Antigen specificity is unknown. Time point: blood 4 weeks post-SBRT, at nephrectomy. The sample's treatment: 15 Gy SBRT to primary tumor, nephrectomy 4 weeks later. The patient's renal cell carcinoma had clear cell pathology. This sample is part of a study of radiation and T cells in renal cell carcinoma. Here immunoSEQ multiplex PCR was the method, and the copy in TCRdb shows in-frame clones only, minus some. Counted here are 130,000 to 150,000 clones, approximately 86% occurring once; the ten biggest clones make up 15% to 20%. V was clipped by 2 bases and J by 5 bases; unmatched bases: 9. Per germline, CDR1 LNHDA and CDR2 SQIVND (reference sequence). The CDR3 length is 15 residues. Study conclusions and caveats: Pretreatment tumor biopsies were lacking, so baseline clonotypes are unknown. From baseline, blood top tumor clonotypes peaked at 2 weeks post-radiation.

Sequenced material: blood, taken from a patient whose treatment included radiotherapy and nephrectomy. The chain has TRBV19 and TRBJ2-7, with 7 bases identical to TRBD1. This TCR was recovered from a woman aged 45 to 65 with renal cell carcinoma. CDR3 DNA: TGTGCCAGTAGTATATCCCAGGGGGATAGGGACGAGCAGTACTTC. This codes for CASSISQGDRDEQYF.